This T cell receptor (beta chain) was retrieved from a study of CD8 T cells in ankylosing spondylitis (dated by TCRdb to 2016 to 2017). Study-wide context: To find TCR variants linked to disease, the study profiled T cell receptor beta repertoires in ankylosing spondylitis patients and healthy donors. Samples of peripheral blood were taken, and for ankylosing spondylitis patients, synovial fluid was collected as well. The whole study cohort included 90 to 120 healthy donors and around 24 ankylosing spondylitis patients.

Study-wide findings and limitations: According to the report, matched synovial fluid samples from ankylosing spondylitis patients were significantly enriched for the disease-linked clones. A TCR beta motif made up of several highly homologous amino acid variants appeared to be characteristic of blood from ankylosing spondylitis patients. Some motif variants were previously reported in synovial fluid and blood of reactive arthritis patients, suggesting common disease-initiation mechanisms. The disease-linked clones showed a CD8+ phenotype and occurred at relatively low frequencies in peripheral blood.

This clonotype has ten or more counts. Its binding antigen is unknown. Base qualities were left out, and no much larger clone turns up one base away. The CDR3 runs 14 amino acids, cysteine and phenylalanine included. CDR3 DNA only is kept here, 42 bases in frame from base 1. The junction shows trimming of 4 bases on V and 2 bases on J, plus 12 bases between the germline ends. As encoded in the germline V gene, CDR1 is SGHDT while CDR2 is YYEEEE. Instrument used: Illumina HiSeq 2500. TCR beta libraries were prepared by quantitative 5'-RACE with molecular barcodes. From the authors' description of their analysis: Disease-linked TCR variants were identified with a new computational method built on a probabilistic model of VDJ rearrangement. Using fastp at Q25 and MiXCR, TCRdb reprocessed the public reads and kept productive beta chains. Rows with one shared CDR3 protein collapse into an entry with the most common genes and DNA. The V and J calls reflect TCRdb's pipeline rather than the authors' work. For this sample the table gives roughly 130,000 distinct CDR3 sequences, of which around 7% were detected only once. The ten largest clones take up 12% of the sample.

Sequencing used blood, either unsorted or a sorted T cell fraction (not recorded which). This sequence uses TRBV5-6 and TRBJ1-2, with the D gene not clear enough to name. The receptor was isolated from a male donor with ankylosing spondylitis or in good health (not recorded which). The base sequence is TGTGCCAGCAGCCTGGGAGCTCTCAACTATGGCTACACCTTC. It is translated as CASSLGALNYGYTF.